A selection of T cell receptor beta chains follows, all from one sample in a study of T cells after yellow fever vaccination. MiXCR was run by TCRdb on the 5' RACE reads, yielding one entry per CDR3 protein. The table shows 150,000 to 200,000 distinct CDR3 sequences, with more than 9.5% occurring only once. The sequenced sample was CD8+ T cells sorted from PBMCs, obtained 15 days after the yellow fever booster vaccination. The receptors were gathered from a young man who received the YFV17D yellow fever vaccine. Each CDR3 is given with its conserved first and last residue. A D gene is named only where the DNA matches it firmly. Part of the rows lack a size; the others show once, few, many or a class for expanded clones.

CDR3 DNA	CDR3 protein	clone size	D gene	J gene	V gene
TGTGCCAGTAGTCTATGGACAGGGAGAAGCGGCTACACCTTC	CASSLWTGRSGYTF	few	TRBD1	TRBJ1-2	TRBV19
TGTGCCAGCAGCCCCCCCCACGGGGGGGCTGAAGCTTTCTTT	CASSPPHGGAEAFF	NA	NA	TRBJ1-1	TRBV9
TGCAGCGTTCAACGGGAGACCCAGTACTTC	CSVQRETQYF	few	NA	TRBJ2-5	TRBV29-1
TGTGCCAGCAGTTTTGGCGGGGGATACACAGATACGCAGTATTTT	CASSFGGGYTDTQYF	many	TRBD2	TRBJ2-3	TRBV28
TGTGCCAGCAGCCACCGGGACACGGGATGGGAGACCCAGTACTTC	CASSHRDTGWETQYF	NA	NA	TRBJ2-5	TRBV28
TGCGCCAGCAGCCAACTTAACGGGGGGAATGAGCAGTTCTTC	CASSQLNGGNEQFF	many	TRBD2	TRBJ2-1	TRBV4-3
TGCGCCAGCAGCCCCAAGTCGCCAGGGGACCTCTCCGATACGCAGTATTTT	CASSPKSPGDLSDTQYF	few	NA	TRBJ2-3	TRBV4-3
TGTGCCAGCAGCTTAAATGTGGATCAGCCCCAGCATTTT	CASSLNVDQPQHF	few	NA	TRBJ1-5	TRBV7-9
TGCAGTGCTCCTTCACCCAGGCGGCAGTTCTTC	CSAPSPRRQFF	many	NA	TRBJ2-1	TRBV20-1
TGCGCCAGCAGCTTGGCTCTAGCGGGGGCTTCTAGCACAGATACGCAGTATTTT	CASSLALAGASSTDTQYF	NA	TRBD2	TRBJ2-3	TRBV5-1
TGTGCCAGCAGCCGGAGGTGGGATGAGCAGTTCTTC	CASSRRWDEQFF	NA	NA	TRBJ2-1	TRBV7-8
TGTGCCAGCAGCGTAGACCAGGTCCGTACAGATACGCAGTATTTT	CASSVDQVRTDTQYF	few	NA	TRBJ2-3	TRBV9
TGTGCCAGCAGCTTAGCGCTTAGTTCAATGGATACGCAGTATTTT	CASSLALSSMDTQYF	few	NA	TRBJ2-3	TRBV7-6
TGTGCCAGCAGCTTGAGGGACAGTAGAAATCAGCCCCAGCATTTT	CASSLRDSRNQPQHF	NA	TRBD1	TRBJ1-5	TRBV5-5
TGTGCCAGCAGTACTCAGGGGTTTGGTCAGCCCCAGCATTTT	CASSTQGFGQPQHF	NA	NA	TRBJ1-5	TRBV12-3/TRBV12-4
TGCGCCAGCAGCCAAGAACAAAATACGCAGTATTTT	CASSQEQNTQYF	NA	NA	TRBJ2-3	TRBV4-1
TGTGCCAGTAGACTGACGGTCTCTGGGGCCAACGTCCTGACTTTC	CASRLTVSGANVLTF	NA	NA	TRBJ2-6	TRBV7-9
TGTGCCAGCAGCACGGGACTAGCGGGGTACAATGAGCAGTTCTTC	CASSTGLAGYNEQFF	NA	TRBD2	TRBJ2-1	TRBV6-2/TRBV6-3
TGTGCCAGCGAGGAAGTACCCTACAATGAGCAGTTCTTC	CASEEVPYNEQFF	few	NA	TRBJ2-1	TRBV7-2
TGTGCCAGTAGTGTCTCGCGGACTGAAGCTTTCTTT	CASSVSRTEAFF	NA	NA	TRBJ1-1	TRBV19
TGCGCCAGCAGCCAAGAACCCCCGAGCTATGGCTACACCTTC	CASSQEPPSYGYTF	few	NA	TRBJ1-2	TRBV4-1
TGTGCCAGCAGCTTTCGTGTGGGAGAAGATGAAAAACTGTTTTTT	CASSFRVGEDEKLFF	few	NA	TRBJ1-4	TRBV7-9
TGTGCCAGCAGCCAGCACCCCGGGACAGGGGGTGTGAACACTGAAGCTTTCTTT	CASSQHPGTGGVNTEAFF	few	TRBD1	TRBJ1-1	TRBV3-1
TGTGCCAGTAGTCACCGTCAGGGGGCTAGGGACATTCAGTACTTC	CASSHRQGARDIQYF	few	TRBD1	TRBJ2-4	TRBV19
TGCAGTGCCACCGGGACTAAAAACACCGGGGAGCTGTTTTTT	CSATGTKNTGELFF	NA	TRBD2	TRBJ2-2	TRBV20-1
TGTGCCAGCAGTCGGACTAGCGGGAGCGGGGAGCTGTTTTTT	CASSRTSGSGELFF	NA	TRBD2	TRBJ2-2	TRBV11-2
TGTGCCACCAGTGATGGGGACAGTCCAGTCACAGATACGCAGTATTTT	CATSDGDSPVTDTQYF	NA	TRBD1	TRBJ2-3	TRBV24-1
TGTGCCAGCAGCTTAGCTATGGGCTTATCTAATGAAAAACTGTTTTTT	CASSLAMGLSNEKLFF	few	NA	TRBJ1-4	TRBV7-9
TGCGCCAGCAGTGACCAGGGGGCGCCCGGGGAGCTGTTTTTT	CASSDQGAPGELFF	few	TRBD1	TRBJ2-2	TRBV10-1
TGTGCCAGCAGTTACTCGAGCGGGACCCCGGGAGCTTTCTTT	CASSYSSGTPGAFF	NA	NA	TRBJ1-1	TRBV6-6
TGTGCCATCAGTGGAGGGTACCAGGGCAGCACTGAAGCTTTCTTT	CAISGGYQGSTEAFF	few	NA	TRBJ1-1	TRBV10-3
TGCGCCAGCAGCCAAGATACCTTTTACGAGCAGTACTTC	CASSQDTFYEQYF	many	NA	TRBJ2-7	TRBV4-3
TGTGCCAGCAGTTTATCGGAAGAGGTGAACACTGAAGCTTTCTTT	CASSLSEEVNTEAFF	NA	NA	TRBJ1-1	TRBV27
TGTGCCAGCAGCTACAACACAGAAGAAACCGGGGAGCTGTTTTTT	CASSYNTEETGELFF	few	NA	TRBJ2-2	TRBV11-2
TGCGCCAGCAGCTTGGTGTCCGTGGGGCCCCGGGATGAGCAGTTCTTC	CASSLVSVGPRDEQFF	few	NA	TRBJ2-1	TRBV5-1
TGTGCTAGTGGTTTCCCGGGACAGGGAGGGCTCTCCTACGAGCAGTACTTC	CASGFPGQGGLSYEQYF	NA	TRBD1	TRBJ2-7	TRBV12-5
TGCGCCAGCAGCCAAGAAGGGACAGGGGGCTCGTACGAGCAGTACTTC	CASSQEGTGGSYEQYF	NA	TRBD1	TRBJ2-7	TRBV4-1
TGCGCCAGCAGCCAAGAGACAGGGGGTTACCCCTACAATGAGCAGTTCTTC	CASSQETGGYPYNEQFF	NA	TRBD1	TRBJ2-1	TRBV4-3
TGTGCCAGTAGTATAGTGGGCAAAGACACCGGGGAGCTGTTTTTT	CASSIVGKDTGELFF	few	NA	TRBJ2-2	TRBV19
TGCGCCAGCAGCACTGGGTACCACAGACAGGAGTATGGCTACACCTTC	CASSTGYHRQEYGYTF	NA	NA	TRBJ1-2	TRBV4-1
TGCGCCAGCAGCCAAGATGGGCCGGGAAACGCCGGGGAGCTGTTTTTT	CASSQDGPGNAGELFF	NA	NA	TRBJ2-2	TRBV4-3
TGCGCCAGCAGCCAAGATTCTGTCGTAGCCAAAAACATTCAGTACTTC	CASSQDSVVAKNIQYF	many	NA	TRBJ2-4	TRBV4-1
TGCGCCAGCAGCCAAGTTGTGGGCGGCTACACCTTC	CASSQVVGGYTF	NA	NA	TRBJ1-2	TRBV4-1
TGTGCCAGCAACGTGGGAGAACAGATCTCCTATGGCTACACCTTC	CASNVGEQISYGYTF	few	NA	TRBJ1-2	TRBV6-6
TGTGCCAGCAGCCTGTTTCTTGGGGGCACCGGGGAGCTGTTTTTT	CASSLFLGGTGELFF	few	NA	TRBJ2-2	TRBV3-1
TGTGCCAGCAGCCAAGATTGGGCTAGCGGGGGGAGCACAGATACGCAGTATTTT	CASSQDWASGGSTDTQYF	few	TRBD2	TRBJ2-3	TRBV3-1
TGCGCCAGCAGCCAAGATCGAGCAGGGGCGTATGGCTACACCTTC	CASSQDRAGAYGYTF	NA	NA	TRBJ1-2	TRBV4-1
TGTGCCAGCAGACCCCCACGCGGGACAGGGGATTGGGCCCTCCACTTT	CASRPPRGTGDWALHF	NA	TRBD1	TRBJ1-6	TRBV7-9
TGCAGCACCACATCCACAGGGGGCGATGAGCAGTTCTTC	CSTTSTGGDEQFF	NA	TRBD1	TRBJ2-1	TRBV29-1
TGCGCCAGCAGCCAGCACGGCAACTATGGCTACACCTTC	CASSQHGNYGYTF	NA	NA	TRBJ1-2	TRBV4-3
TGTGCCAGCAGCCCACTAGCGGGGGGGGGCACAGATACGCAGTATTTT	CASSPLAGGGTDTQYF	NA	TRBD2	TRBJ2-3	TRBV7-2
TGTGCCAGCAGTCCGACTAGCGGGGAGTACAATGAGCAGTTCTTC	CASSPTSGEYNEQFF	many	TRBD2	TRBJ2-1	TRBV6-4
TGTGCCAGCAGCCCGCAATTAATGGGCAGGAATAATGAAAAACTGTTTTTT	CASSPQLMGRNNEKLFF	few	NA	TRBJ1-4	TRBV5-6
TGTGCCAGCAGCTCCCGGACAGGGCCGACCTACGAGCAGTACTTC	CASSSRTGPTYEQYF	few	TRBD1	TRBJ2-7	TRBV7-9
TGCGCCAGCAGCTTAGGGGTTCCCTACAATGAGCAGTTCTTC	CASSLGVPYNEQFF	NA	NA	TRBJ2-1	TRBV5-1
TGCGCCAGCAGCCTCTTCGACAGGCTCGGAGAGACCCAGTACTTC	CASSLFDRLGETQYF	NA	NA	TRBJ2-5	TRBV4-3
TGTGCCAGCAGCTTAGTGGCCGTACACGAGGGGCCCCAGCATTTT	CASSLVAVHEGPQHF	NA	NA	TRBJ1-5	TRBV7-9